The entry below describes one T cell receptor beta chain. In the original workflow: Nucleated cell number was recorded as an estimate derived from reference gene primer amplification. TCRdb's table, derived via immunoSEQ multiplex PCR, lists solely in-frame clones and lacks some. D and trimming come from the DNA, and the V and J calls and clone size come from that table. Here the sample spans 130,000 to 150,000 clones, 89% being singletons. The data were taken from a study of blood T cell repertoires in COVID-19. Study details: The study drew acute and convalescent COVID-19 samples from the United States, Italy and Spain. T cells, B-cell-depleted T cells, or PBMCs supplied cDNA or gDNA.

This CDR3 contains 14 residues. Germline-derived CDR1 and CDR2 are MNHEY and SMNVEV (reference sequence). V was clipped by 5 bases and J by 3 bases, with 12 bases between them. V gene TRBV27 combines with J gene TRBJ2-3; tentative D call: TRBD2 (6 bases). This TCR was sampled from a human donor in a cohort sampled during active COVID-19. Sequencing used peripheral blood. The CDR3, as DNA: TGTGCCAGCAGTCCCGGGACTCGAACAGATACGCAGTATTTT. This sequence encodes CASSPGTRTDTQYF.